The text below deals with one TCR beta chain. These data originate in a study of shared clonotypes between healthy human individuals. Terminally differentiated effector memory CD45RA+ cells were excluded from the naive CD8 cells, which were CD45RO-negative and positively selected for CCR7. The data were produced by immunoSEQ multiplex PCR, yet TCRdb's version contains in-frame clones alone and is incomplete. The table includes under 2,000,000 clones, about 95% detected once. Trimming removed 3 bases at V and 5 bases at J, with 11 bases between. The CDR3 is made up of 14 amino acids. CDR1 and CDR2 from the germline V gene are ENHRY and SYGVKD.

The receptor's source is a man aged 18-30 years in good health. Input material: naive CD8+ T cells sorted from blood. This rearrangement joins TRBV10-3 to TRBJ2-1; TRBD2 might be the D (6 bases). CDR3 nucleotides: TGTGCCATCAGTGATTTGGGACTCCACAATGAGCAGTTCTTC. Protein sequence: CAISDLGLHNEQFF.